This TCR beta chain is from a study of T cell repertoires in cytomegalovirus infection. Looking at the study overall: Both CMV infection and a matching HLA type were indicated by public TCR beta signatures.

Study-wide results and limits: The ex vivo response was dominated by HLA-C-restricted CMV-specific TCR beta clonotypes.

This clonotype appeared a few times. Its antigen is as yet unknown. TCRdb reprocessed the reads via MiXCR and lists one record per CDR3 protein. The table lists 500,000 or so distinct CDR3 sequences, 16% of them singletons. This CDR3 is 13 amino acids long. Trimming left V 5 bases short and J 7 bases short, with 12 bases between. Germline V gene sequence: CDR1 LNHNV, CDR2 YYDKDF (reference sequence). Sequenced sample: CD8+ T cells from PBMCs. This chain uses TRBV15 with TRBJ2-1; the D is unclear. The clonotype originates from a human donor in good health (CMV status not recorded). Some clones in this sample may be carry-over from other donors' samples. The CDR3: CATSVPLVNEQFF. DNA of the CDR3: TGTGCCACCAGCGTACCCTTAGTGAATGAGCAGTTCTTC.